The rows below give T cell receptor beta chains drawn from one sample of a study of cytomegalovirus exposure and HLA in healthy donors. Profiled with immunoSEQ multiplex PCR; TCRdb holds only in-frame clones, not every one. The repertoire includes 200,000 to 250,000 clones, roughly three quarters of them detected once, and about 1.7% sits in the top ten. The sequenced sample was PBMCs. Source of these receptors: a man over 45 in good health and CMV-seronegative. CDR3s include the opening cysteine and the closing phenylalanine or tryptophan. The D gene is left open where the match is weak. Only part of the rows carry a size: once, few, many, or a class if the clone is expanded.

j_call v_call clone_size d_call cdr3_nt cdr3_aa
TRBJ2-1 TRBV5-1 . TRBD2 TGCGCCAGCAGCGCCGTAGCGGGAGCCCGGACCAATGAGCAGTTCTTC CASSAVAGARTNEQFF
TRBJ1-2 TRBV28 . . TGTGCCAGCATTCCGTTTGGAGGGTATGGCTACACCTTC CASIPFGGYGYTF
TRBJ2-3 TRBV13 . TRBD2 TGTGCCAGCAGCCAGCGTAGCGGGAGGCAGTATTTT CASSQRSGRQYF
TRBJ2-7 TRBV6-1 . TRBD1 TGTGCCAGCAGCGTGGACCAGGGGGTGTCGGAGCAGTACTTC CASSVDQGVSEQYF
TRBJ2-7 TRBV29-1 . . TGCAGCGTTAAAAACGGAGCCTACGAGCAGTACTTC CSVKNGAYEQYF
TRBJ2-7 TRBV7-8 . TRBD1 TGTGCCAGCAGCTTGGGACAGTTCTACGAGCAGTACTTC CASSLGQFYEQYF
TRBJ2-7 TRBV7-9 . . TGTTCCAGCAGCCCTCCCGCGGGTTACGAGCAGTACTTC CSSSPPAGYEQYF
TRBJ2-3 TRBV7-9 once . TGTGCCAGCAGCCCAGACTACGGGAGAATGATGTATTTT CASSPDYGRMMYF
TRBJ1-2 TRBV2 . . TGTGCCAGCAGCGAAGACTCCCGTGAGGGCTACACCTTC CASSEDSREGYTF
TRBJ1-3 TRBV25-1 . . TGTGCCAGCAGTGAACCAGGGGCCCTCTCTGGAAACACCATATATTTT CASSEPGALSGNTIYF
TRBJ1-1 TRBV6-6 . TRBD1 TGTGCCAGCAGTTACGGACAGGGAGTCATGAACACTGAAGCTTTCTTT CASSYGQGVMNTEAFF
TRBJ2-3 TRBV27 . . TGTGCCAGCAGTTTATCGGACGGGGCAGATACGCAGTATTTT CASSLSDGADTQYF
TRBJ1-5 TRBV9 few . TGTGCCAGCAGCATCTCCAGTAGCAATCAGCCCCAGCATTTT CASSISSSNQPQHF
TRBJ1-6 TRBV10-1 . TRBD1 TGCGCCAGCAGTGAGTCGCCTCGAGGGACAGTTAATTCACCCCTCCACTTT CASSESPRGTVNSPLHF
TRBJ2-1 TRBV28 . TRBD2 TGTGCCAGCAGTTTAGGGACTAGCGGGAGTTACAATGAGCAGTTCTTC CASSLGTSGSYNEQFF
TRBJ2-3 TRBV9 . TRBD2 TGTGCCAGCAGCAGAAGCGGGAGTAGCACAGATACGCAGTATTTT CASSRSGSSTDTQYF
TRBJ2-3 TRBV30 few . TGTGCCTGGAGTATAGAAACAGATACGCAGTATTTT CAWSIETDTQYF
TRBJ2-4 TRBV5-6 few TRBD2 TGTGCCAGCAGCTTAGGAGCGGGAGGGGACATTCAGTACTTC CASSLGAGGDIQYF
TRBJ2-2 TRBV6-5 . . TGTGCCAGCAGTCTCCGGGGACTGATCACCGGGGAGCTGTTTTTT CASSLRGLITGELFF
TRBJ2-1 TRBV27 . . TGTGCCAGCAGTTACAGGGTAACCTACAATGAGCAGTTCTTC CASSYRVTYNEQFF
TRBJ2-7 TRBV28 . . TGTGCCAGCAGTTTAACAGAAGCCTACGAGCAGTACTTC CASSLTEAYEQYF
TRBJ2-7 TRBV9 . . TGTGCCAGCAGCGTAGATGGCGGATGGGCCTACGAGCAGTACTTC CASSVDGGWAYEQYF
TRBJ1-4 TRBV28 few TRBD1 TGTGCCAGCAGTAAGACAGGGGCTAATGAAAAACTGTTTTTT CASSKTGANEKLFF
TRBJ1-2 TRBV28 . . TGTGCCAGCAGGGATAGACGGGGGGCTTCCGGCTACACCTTC CASRDRRGASGYTF
TRBJ2-7 TRBV7-9 . . TGTGCCAGCAGCTTAGCAGGGAGATCCTACGAGCAGTACTTC CASSLAGRSYEQYF
TRBJ2-5 TRBV27 few TRBD1 TGTGCCAGCAGTTTACTTCGGACAGGGGGGAAAGAGACCCAGTACTTC CASSLLRTGGKETQYF
TRBJ2-1 TRBV5-1 few TRBD2 TGCGCCAGCAGCTCGGGACTAGCGGACCCCTACAATGAGCAGTTCTTC CASSSGLADPYNEQFF
TRBJ1-1 TRBV5-1 . . TGCGCCAGCAGCTTCGGCAGGGTCGGTACTGAAGCTTTCTTT CASSFGRVGTEAFF
TRBJ1-2 TRBV7-9 . TRBD1 TGTGCCAGCAGCCCACGGACAGGACGAAACTATGGCTACACCTTC CASSPRTGRNYGYTF
TRBJ2-5 TRBV30 few . TGTGCCTGGAGCCAACAAGAGACCCAGTACTTC CAWSQQETQYF
TRBJ2-4 TRBV14 . . TGTGCCAGCAGCCCTAAGAGGTCCATAGCCAAAAACATTCAGTACTTC CASSPKRSIAKNIQYF
TRBJ2-2 TRBV4-2 . . TGTGCCAGCAGCCACTCCGGCCAGGGTTCCGGGGAGCTGTTTTTT CASSHSGQGSGELFF
TRBJ2-7 TRBV19 . . TGTGCCAGTTCGGTCCCCTCCTACGAGCAGTACTTC CASSVPSYEQYF
TRBJ1-5 TRBV7-8 . . TGTGCCAGCAGCGCTACAGGGTTCGGGCAGCCCCAGCATTTT CASSATGFGQPQHF
TRBJ2-5 TRBV11-3 . TRBD1 TGTGCCAGCAGCTTAGTGGGGACAGGCCAAGAGACCCAGTACTTC CASSLVGTGQETQYF
TRBJ2-7 TRBV19 . TRBD2 TGTGCCAGTAGTAGGAGAGGACTAGAAAGCACCTACGAGCAGTACTTC CASSRRGLESTYEQYF
TRBJ2-7 TRBV7-9 . . TGTGCCAGCAGCTTAGGGTTCGGGCTAGCTACGGGCTACGAGCAGTACTTC CASSLGFGLATGYEQYF
TRBJ1-5 TRBV15 few . TGTGCCACCAGCAGCCGACAGCCCACCCAGCCCCAGCATTTT CATSSRQPTQPQHF
TRBJ2-7 TRBV5-1 . . TGCGCCAGCAGCTTGCGTCCTCCCTACGAGCAGTACTTC CASSLRPPYEQYF
TRBJ2-1 TRBV7-2 . TRBD1 TGTGCCAGCAGCTTAGTGGCCAGGGGGAACAATGAGCAGTTCTTC CASSLVARGNNEQFF
TRBJ2-7 TRBV7-2 . TRBD2 TGTGCCAGCAGCAGGACTAGCGGGAGGGCCAGGGAGCAGTACTTC CASSRTSGRAREQYF
TRBJ2-1 TRBV5-1 . TRBD2 TGCGCCAGCAGCTACGTAGCGGGAGCCGTCTACAATGAGCAGTTCTTC CASSYVAGAVYNEQFF
TRBJ2-2 TRBV7-9 . TRBD2 TGTGCCAGCAGAAGCGGGAGCGTGAACACCGGGGAGCTGTTTTTT CASRSGSVNTGELFF